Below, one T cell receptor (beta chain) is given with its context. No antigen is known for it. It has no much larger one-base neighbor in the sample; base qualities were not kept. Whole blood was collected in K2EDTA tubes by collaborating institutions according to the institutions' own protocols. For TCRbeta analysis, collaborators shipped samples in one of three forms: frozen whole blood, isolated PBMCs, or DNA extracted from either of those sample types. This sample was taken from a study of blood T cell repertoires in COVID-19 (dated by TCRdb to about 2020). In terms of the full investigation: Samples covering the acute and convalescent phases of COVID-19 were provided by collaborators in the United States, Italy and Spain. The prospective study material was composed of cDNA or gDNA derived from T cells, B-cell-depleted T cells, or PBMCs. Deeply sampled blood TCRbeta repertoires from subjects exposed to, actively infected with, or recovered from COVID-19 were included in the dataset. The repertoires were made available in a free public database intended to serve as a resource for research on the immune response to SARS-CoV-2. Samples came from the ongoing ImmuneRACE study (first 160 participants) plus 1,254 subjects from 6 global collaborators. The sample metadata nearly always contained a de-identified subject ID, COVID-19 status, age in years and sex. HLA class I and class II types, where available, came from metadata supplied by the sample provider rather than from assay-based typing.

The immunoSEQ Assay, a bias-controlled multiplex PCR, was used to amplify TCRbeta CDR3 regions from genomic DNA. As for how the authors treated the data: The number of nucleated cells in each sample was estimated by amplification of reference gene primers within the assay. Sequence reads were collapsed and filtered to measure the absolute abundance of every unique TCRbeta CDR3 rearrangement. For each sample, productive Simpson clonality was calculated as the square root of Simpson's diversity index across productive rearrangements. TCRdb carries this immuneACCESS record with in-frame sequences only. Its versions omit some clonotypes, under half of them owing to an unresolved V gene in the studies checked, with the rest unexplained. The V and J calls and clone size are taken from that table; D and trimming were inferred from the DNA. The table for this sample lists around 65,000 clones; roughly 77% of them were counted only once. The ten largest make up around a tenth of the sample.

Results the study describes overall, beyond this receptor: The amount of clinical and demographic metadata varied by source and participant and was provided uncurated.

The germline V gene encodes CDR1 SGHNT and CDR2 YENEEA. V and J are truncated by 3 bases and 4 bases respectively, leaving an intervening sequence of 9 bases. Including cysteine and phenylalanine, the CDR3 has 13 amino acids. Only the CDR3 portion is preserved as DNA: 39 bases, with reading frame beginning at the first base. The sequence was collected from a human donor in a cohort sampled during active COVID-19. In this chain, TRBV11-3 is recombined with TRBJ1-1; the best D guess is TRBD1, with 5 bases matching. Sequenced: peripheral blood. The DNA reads TGTGCCAGCAGCTTGGGGAGGGGCACTGAAGCTTTCTTT. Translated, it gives CASSLGRGTEAFF.